The 15 T cell receptor beta chains below were found in one sample sequenced in a study of T cell responses to AZD1222 COVID-19 vaccine. The repertoire was sequenced with immunoSEQ multiplex PCR; TCRdb's copy has only in-frame clones and lacks some. The data show approximately 140,000 clones, 90% to 95% seen once. The sample was peripheral blood, taken on day 0 of AZD1222 vaccination. The origin of the receptors is an adult in good health.

The chain joins TRBV7-9 to TRBJ2-2, with 8 nucleotides matching TRBD1. The CDR3 sequence is 16 residues long. Trimming took 1 base from V and 3 from J; bases not matched to a gene: 4. Looked up from germline, CDR1 is SEHNR and CDR2 is FQNEAQ (reference sequence). Here the CDR3 reads CASSLGQGADTGELFF. Written as DNA, the CDR3 is TGTGCCAGCAGCTTAGGGCAGGGGGCGGACACCGGGGAGCTGTTTTTT.

This chain links TRBV19 with TRBJ1-2; no clear D. The V end was cut by 5 bases, the J end by 5 bases, with 15 bases between. The CDR3 is 14 residues long. Germline V gene lookup returns CDR1 LNHDA and CDR2 SQIVND (reference sequence). CDR3 bases: TGTGCCAGTAGTGCCCACACCCCCGAATATGGCTACACCTTC. It specifies CASSAHTPEYGYTF.

As to this clone: The CDR3 ends on some other residue instead of the conserved phenylalanine or tryptophan, so this is likely a read error. The limits of the CDR3 on the DNA are not certain, so only TCRdb's listed CDR3 is given. CDR3 sequence: CASPEGDL. The genes are TRBV27 and TRBJ1-2. The V gene's germline CDR1 is MNHEY and CDR2 SMNVEV (reference sequence). The CDR3 is 8 residues long, counting both termini.

This sequence joins TRBV19 and TRBJ2-3; 15 bases are shared with TRBD2. The germline V gene encodes CDR1 LNHDA and CDR2 SQIVND (reference sequence). The CDR3 has 19 residues. After removal of 5 bases from V and 1 base from J, the junction contained 10 bases not matched to a gene. The CDR3 DNA reads as TGTGCCAGTAGTCTCTCCTCGGGACTAGCGGGGGGCCGCACAGATACGCAGTATTTT. This sequence encodes CASSLSSGLAGGRTDTQYF.

The chain links TRBV30 to TRBJ2-7; TRBD2 might be the D (5 bases). Germline CDR1 GTSNPN, CDR2 SVGIG (reference sequence). The ends were cut back, 1 base at V and 5 bases at J, with 15 bases in the middle. The CDR3 loop spans 14 amino acids. CDR3 amino acids: CAWSGGLGANEQYV. In DNA, the CDR3 is TGTGCCTGGAGTGGAGGGCTAGGTGCAAACGAGCAGTACGTC.

The chain is built from TRBV2 and TRBJ2-2; 8 nucleotides align to TRBD2. There are 15 residues in the CDR3. V shed 6 bases and J 5 bases; nucleotides not matched to a gene: 8. CDR1 and CDR2 from the germline V gene are SNHLY and FYNNEI. CDR3 sequence reads: CASSPGGAETGELFF. The CDR3 DNA sequence: TGTGCCAGCAGCCCCGGGGGGGCCGAGACCGGGGAGCTGTTTTTT.

The chain employs TRBV12-3 or TRBV12-4 and TRBJ1-4; D is uncertain. V shed 6 bases and J shed 7 bases, with 12 bases lying between them. The CDR3 covers 13 residues. Here the CDR3 DNA reads TGTGCCAGCAGCCTGGGGAGGGCTGAAAAACTGTTTTTT. This sequence encodes CASSLGRAEKLFF.

The chain has TRBV4-3 and TRBJ2-1; 9 positions agree with TRBD2. CDR1 is LGHNA and CDR2 is YSLEER in the germline V gene. The CDR3 contains 16 residues. After removal of 2 bases from V and 5 bases from J, the junction contained 7 bases not matched to a gene. DNA for the CDR3: TGCGCCAGCAGCCAAAACGCGGGAGGGCCAAACAATGAGCAGTTCTTC. Translating gives CASSQNAGGPNNEQFF.

This chain joins TRBV4-1 and TRBJ2-7; D remains unclear. CDR1 is MGHRA, CDR2 YSYEKL, per germline. V lost 1 base to trimming and J lost 5 bases, with 12 bases between them. This CDR3 is built from 14 residues. CDR3 nucleotide sequence: TGCGCCAGCAGCCAAGTATTCAGCCTGAACGAGCAGTACGTC. Protein sequence: CASSQVFSLNEQYV.

CDR3 residues: CASSRNRVSETQYF. CDR3 bases: TGTGCCAGCAGTCGAAACAGGGTTTCGGAGACCCAGTACTTC. The V gene is TRBV6-5, the J gene TRBJ2-5; D might be TRBD1 (6 bases). This CDR3 has 14 residues. Trimming pared 5 bases from V and 5 bases from J, leaving 15 bases between. The germline V gene encodes CDR1 MNHEY and CDR2 SVGAGI.

The chain's CDR3 is CASSERTVMNTEAFF. DNA for the CDR3: TGTGCCAGCAGTGAAAGGACTGTCATGAACACTGAAGCTTTCTTT. The chain is built from TRBV2 and TRBJ1-1; D call uncertain. The germline CDR1 and CDR2 sequences are SNHLY and FYNNEI. The CDR3 sequence is 15 residues long. V lost 2 bases and J 0 bases, leaving 10 bases between the germline ends.

CDR3 loop: CASSETGAAGNTIYF. The CDR3 bases are TGTGCCAGCAGCGAGACAGGGGCGGCTGGAAACACCATATATTTT. The chain is built from TRBV28 and TRBJ1-3, with 8 bases identical to TRBD1. Germline loops: CDR1 MDHEN, CDR2 SYDVKM. The CDR3 is 15 amino acids. J gave up 2 bases and V 6 bases, and 6 bases lay outside the gene matches.

As DNA, the CDR3 is TGTGCCAGCTCGGAGACTAGCGCCAATACCTACAATGAGCAGTTCTTC. Its protein product is CASSETSANTYNEQFF. J is TRBJ2-1 and V is TRBV18; 8 bases agree with TRBD2. Germline values: CDR1 KGHSH, CDR2 LQKENI. CDR3 length equals 16 residues. V lost 6 bases and J lost 2; bases outside the gene matches: 9.

This chain links TRBV19 with TRBJ1-2; no firm D call. From germline, CDR1 is LNHDA and CDR2 SQIVND (reference sequence). V was clipped by 6 bases and J by 8 bases, with 25 bases between them. CDR3 length: 16 amino acids. CDR3 DNA: TGTGCCAGTAGCGTAGGCGGGCAGAGCGACCCTAGGGGCTACACCTTC. It translates to CASSVGGQSDPRGYTF.

The V call is TRBV5-1, the J call TRBJ1-4, with 7 bases that match TRBD1. CDR1 and CDR2 (germline): SGHRS, YFSETQ. V shed 5 bases and J 4 bases; nucleotides not matched to a gene: 5. CDR3 size: 14 residues. The CDR3 DNA reads as TGCGCCAGCAGGAGGGACAGCCTTAATGAAAAACTGTTTTTT. It yields the protein CASRRDSLNEKLFF.